The 20 T cell receptor beta chains presented below share a single source sample, sequenced in a study of cytomegalovirus exposure and HLA in healthy donors. Only in-frame clones appear in the TCRdb table, and some are missing; sequencing was by immunoSEQ multiplex PCR. The sample records 150,000 to 200,000 clones, 95% to 97% being singletons. The sample consisted of PBMCs. These receptors were obtained from a woman between 18 and 30 years old in good health and CMV-seronegative.

This clone was observed once. This CDR3 is CASSGGQVSNQPQHF. The DNA of the CDR3 is TGTGCCAGCAGTGGAGGACAGGTTAGCAATCAGCCCCAGCATTTT. The chain joins TRBV2 to TRBJ1-5; TRBD1 matches at 7 bases. Unmatched junction bases numbered 3, after V lost 4 bases and J lost 0 bases. CDR1 is SNHLY and CDR2 is FYNNEI in the germline V gene. The CDR3 runs 15 residues.

The chain has TRBV7-9 and TRBJ2-5; TRBD2 aligns across 12 bases. V lost 4 bases to trimming and J lost 4 bases; unmatched junction nucleotides: 1. The germline V gene has CDR1 SEHNR and CDR2 FQNEAQ (reference sequence). This CDR3 is 14 amino acids long. The CDR3 DNA follows: TGTGCCAGCAGCTCACTAGCGGGGGGAGAGACCCAGTACTTC. It yields the protein CASSSLAGGETQYF.

The chain joins TRBV7-6 to TRBJ2-7, with D possibly being TRBD2 (6 bases). The CDR3 has 15 residues. Germline V gives CDR1 SGHVS, CDR2 FNYEAQ. V was shortened by 5 bases and J by 7 bases, with 21 bases between the two germline ends. CDR3 residues: CASSKFPGVIREQYF. The CDR3 region has the DNA TGTGCCAGCAGCAAATTCCCGGGAGTGATTCGGGAGCAGTACTTC.

V is TRBV7-2 and J is TRBJ2-1; 7 nucleotides agree with TRBD2. The CDR3 spans 13 residues. With V trimmed by 4 bases and J by 5 bases, 2 bases remained unmatched. CDR1 SGHTA and CDR2 FQGNSA come from the germline V gene. The CDR3 nucleotides read TGTGCCAGCAGCTGGACTAGTAACAATGAGCAGTTCTTC. As protein: CASSWTSNNEQFF.

The chain couples TRBV11-2 to TRBJ1-3; no reliable D call. Germline V gives CDR1 SGHAT, CDR2 FQNNGV. Trimming pared 2 bases from V and 0 bases from J, leaving 8 bases between. This CDR3 contains 15 residues. For the CDR3, the DNA is TGTGCCAGCAGCTTACAACTGCTCTCTGGAAACACCATATATTTT. It yields the protein CASSLQLLSGNTIYF.

The chain has TRBV5-1 and TRBJ2-2; 7 bases match TRBD1. This CDR3 has 16 amino acids. Germline lookup yields CDR1 SGHRS and CDR2 YFSETQ. With 1 base clipped from V and 4 bases from J, the junction kept 7 bases outside the gene matches. CDR3 region: CASSLRTGALTGELFF. CDR3 nucleotides: TGCGCCAGCAGCTTGAGGACAGGCGCGCTCACCGGGGAGCTGTTTTTT. The whole variable domain, filled in from reference TRBV5-1 and TRBJ2-2, reads KAGVTQTPRYLIKTRGQQVTLSCSPISGHRSVSWYQQTPGQGLQFLFEYFSETQRNKGNFPGRFSGRQFSNSRSEMNVSTLELGDSALYLCASSLRTGALTGELFFGEGSRLTVL.

This chain joins TRBV19 and TRBJ2-5; TRBD1 matches at 8 bases. CDR3 length equals 14 residues. Germline-derived CDR1 and CDR2 are LNHDA and SQIVND (reference sequence). V was pared by 7 bases and J by 3 bases, with 7 bases of the junction left unmatched. The CDR3 DNA is TGTGCCAGTACCCTGACAGGGGTGGAAGAGACCCAGTACTTC. Its translation: CASTLTGVEETQYF.

The chain combines TRBV6-6 with TRBJ2-7; 10 bases match TRBD1. J gave up 6 bases and V 6 bases, and 11 bases lay outside the gene matches. The CDR3 loop spans 15 amino acids. CDR1 and CDR2 from the germline V gene are MNHNY and SVGAGI (reference sequence). CDR3 sequence reads: CASSQLKTGGSEQYF. CDR3 DNA sequence: TGTGCCAGCAGCCAACTTAAGACAGGGGGCTCCGAGCAGTACTTC.

The chain links TRBV19 to TRBJ1-1, with D perhaps TRBD1 (5 bases). CDR3 size: 14 residues. V lost 1 base and J lost 2, with 8 bases in between. Looked up from germline, CDR1 is LNHDA and CDR2 is SQIVND (reference sequence). The CDR3 loop reads CASSIVGGNTEAFF. The CDR3 DNA reads TGTGCCAGTAGTATAGTGGGGGGAAACACTGAAGCTTTCTTT.

This chain joins TRBV7-3 and TRBJ2-3, with D perhaps TRBD1 (6 bases). The CDR3 has 17 residues. V was clipped by 2 bases and J by 2 bases, with 17 bases between them. In germline, CDR1 is SGHTA, CDR2 FQGTGA. DNA for the CDR3: TGTGCCAGCAGCTTAGGGGCAGGGGAGCCGGACACAGATACGCAGTATTTT. Its translation is CASSLGAGEPDTDTQYF.

The chain joins TRBV6-1 to TRBJ2-1, with D uncertain. Germline CDR1 reads MNHNS; CDR2 reads SASEGT. Trimming shortened V by 0 bases and J by 3 bases, and 6 bases separated the two germline ends. The CDR3 length is 14 residues. The CDR3 DNA sequence: TGTGCCAGCAGTGAAGCCACTTTCTACAATGAGCAGTTCTTC. This encodes CASSEATFYNEQFF.

This clone was detected once. The rearrangement joins TRBV29-1 to TRBJ2-5; D gene unclear. The CDR3 covers 13 residues. The V gene lost 4 bases and the J gene lost 1 base, with 10 bases spanning the gap. Germline CDR1 SQVTM, CDR2 ANQGSEA. The CDR3 DNA reads as TGCAGCGTTGGCGCCACAGCCCAAGAGACCCAGTACTTC. Encoded protein: CSVGATAQETQYF.

This chain uses TRBV4-3 with TRBJ2-7; 9 bases match TRBD1. There are 16 residues in the CDR3. After removal of 0 bases from V and 3 bases from J, the junction contained 6 bases not matched to a gene. Germline V gene data show CDR1 as LGHNA and CDR2 as YSLEER. In nucleotides, the CDR3 is TGCGCCAGCAGCCAAGAAGTCGGACAGGGGTACTACGAGCAGTACTTC. Its protein is CASSQEVGQGYYEQYF.

The chain uses TRBV27 and TRBJ1-1; D uncertain. Deletions cut 3 bases from V and 0 bases from J, with 5 bases between. CDR1 is MNHEY and CDR2 is SMNVEV in the germline V gene (reference sequence). The CDR3 loop spans 13 amino acids. The CDR3 is CASSFHLNTEAFF. The CDR3 DNA reads as TGTGCCAGCAGTTTCCATTTGAACACTGAAGCTTTCTTT.

This chain uses TRBV9 with TRBJ1-1, with 8 bases lining up with TRBD1. CDR3 length equals 14 residues. Germline V gene sequence: CDR1 SGDLS, CDR2 YYNGEE. V gave up 5 bases and J gave up 3 bases; unmatched junction bases: 6. The CDR3 DNA is TGTGCCAGCAGGCCGGACAGGGAAGACACTGAAGCTTTCTTT. This translates into CASRPDREDTEAFF. The complete variable domain, with remaining parts taken from reference TRBV9 and TRBJ1-1, reads DSGVTQTPKHLITATGQRVTLRCSPRSGDLSVYWYQQSLDQGLQFLIQYYNGEERAKGNILERFSAQQFPDLHSELNLSSLELGDSALYFCASRPDREDTEAFFGQGTRLTVV.

This clone was counted once. This chain links TRBV4-3 with TRBJ1-6; 7 bases are a match to TRBD1. J was trimmed by 8 bases and V by 6 bases; bases with no gene match: 7. This CDR3 is built from 14 residues. CDR1 is LGHNA, CDR2 YSLEER, per germline. CDR3 DNA sequence: TGCGCCAGCAGGCTTACTACAGGGGATTCACCCCTCCACTTT. Translated, it gives CASRLTTGDSPLHF.

This chain connects TRBV29-1 to TRBJ1-2; D is ambiguous. This CDR3 comprises 15 residues. Germline CDR1 reads SQVTM; CDR2 reads ANQGSEA. The V end lost 1 base, the J end lost 2 bases, and 14 bases lay between the germline ends. The CDR3 loop reads CSVEARTQRNYGYTF. Here the CDR3 DNA reads TGCAGCGTTGAAGCCCGAACACAGAGAAACTATGGCTACACCTTC.

The chain links TRBV7-6 to TRBJ2-3, with 12 nucleotides matching TRBD2. Trimming cost V 8 bases and J 0 bases; bases outside gene matches: 3. From germline, CDR1 is SGHVS and CDR2 FNYEAQ. This CDR3 spans 15 amino acids. The CDR3: CASSSGGASTDTQYF. CDR3 nucleotide sequence: TGTGCCAGCTCTAGCGGGGGGGCTAGCACAGATACGCAGTATTTT.

The rearrangement links TRBV11-2 to TRBJ1-1; D possibly corresponds to TRBD1 (5 bases). This CDR3 region has 12 residues. Germline lookup yields CDR1 SGHAT and CDR2 FQNNGV. V lost 5 bases to trimming and J lost 8 bases, with 12 bases between them. Written as DNA, the CDR3 is TGTGCCAGCAGCACCTGGGGCTTGGAAGCTTTCTTT. Its translation: CASSTWGLEAFF.

The genes are TRBV15 and TRBJ2-3; TRBD2 is a possible D gene (6 bases). V gave up 4 bases and J gave up 0 bases, with 11 bases separating them. This CDR3 has 15 residues. CDR1 and CDR2 from the germline V gene are LNHNV and YYDKDF (reference sequence). CDR3 in DNA: TGTGCCACCAGCATATTTGGGGGGAGCACAGATACGCAGTATTTT. It specifies CATSIFGGSTDTQYF.